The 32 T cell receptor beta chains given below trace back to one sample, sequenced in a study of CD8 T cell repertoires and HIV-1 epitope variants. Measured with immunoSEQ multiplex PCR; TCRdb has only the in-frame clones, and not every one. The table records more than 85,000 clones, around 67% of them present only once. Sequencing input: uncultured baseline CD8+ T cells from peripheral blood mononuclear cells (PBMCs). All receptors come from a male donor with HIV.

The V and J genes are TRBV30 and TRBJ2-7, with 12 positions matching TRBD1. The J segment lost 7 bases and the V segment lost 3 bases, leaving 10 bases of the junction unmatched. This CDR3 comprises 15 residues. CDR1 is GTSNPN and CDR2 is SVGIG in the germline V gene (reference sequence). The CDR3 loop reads CAWRKGGQGALEQYF. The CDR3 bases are TGTGCCTGGAGAAAAGGGGGACAGGGGGCCCTAGAGCAGTACTTC.

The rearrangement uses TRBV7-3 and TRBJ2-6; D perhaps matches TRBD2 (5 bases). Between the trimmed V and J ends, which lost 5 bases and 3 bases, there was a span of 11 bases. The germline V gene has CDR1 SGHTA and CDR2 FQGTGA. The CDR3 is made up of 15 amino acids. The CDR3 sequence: CASSPTGSGANVLTF. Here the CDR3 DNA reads TGTGCCAGCAGCCCGACGGGGAGTGGGGCCAACGTCCTGACTTTC.

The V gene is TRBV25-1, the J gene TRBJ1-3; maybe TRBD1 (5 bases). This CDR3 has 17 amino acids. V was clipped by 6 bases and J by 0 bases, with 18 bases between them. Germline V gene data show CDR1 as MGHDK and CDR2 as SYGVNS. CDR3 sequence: CASSLFTLGTSGNTIYF. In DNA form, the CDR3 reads TGTGCCAGCAGCTTGTTTACCCTCGGGACCTCTGGAAACACCATATATTTT. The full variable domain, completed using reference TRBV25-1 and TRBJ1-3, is EADIYQTPRYLVIGTGKKITLECSQTMGHDKMYWYQQDPGMELHLIHYSYGVNSTEKGDLSSESTVSRIRTEHFPLTLESARPSHTSQYLCASSLFTLGTSGNTIYFGEGSWLTVV.

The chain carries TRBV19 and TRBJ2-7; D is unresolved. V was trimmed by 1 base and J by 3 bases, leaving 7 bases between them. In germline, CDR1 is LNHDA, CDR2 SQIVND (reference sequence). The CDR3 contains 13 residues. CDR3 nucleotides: TGTGCCAGTAGTATAGCCCCCAGCTACGAGCAGTACTTC. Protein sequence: CASSIAPSYEQYF. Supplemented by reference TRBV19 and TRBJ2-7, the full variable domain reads DGGITQSPKYLFRKEGQNVTLSCEQNLNHDAMYWYRQDPGQGLRLIYYSQIVNDFQKGDIAEGYSVSREKKESFPLTVTSAQKNPTAFYLCASSIAPSYEQYFGPGTRLTVT.

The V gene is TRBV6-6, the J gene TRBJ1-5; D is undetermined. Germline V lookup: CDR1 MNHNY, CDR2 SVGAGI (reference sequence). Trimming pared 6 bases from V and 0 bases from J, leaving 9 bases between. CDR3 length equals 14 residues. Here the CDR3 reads CASSYDISNQPQHF. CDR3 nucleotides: TGTGCCAGCAGCTACGACATTAGCAATCAGCCCCAGCATTTT.

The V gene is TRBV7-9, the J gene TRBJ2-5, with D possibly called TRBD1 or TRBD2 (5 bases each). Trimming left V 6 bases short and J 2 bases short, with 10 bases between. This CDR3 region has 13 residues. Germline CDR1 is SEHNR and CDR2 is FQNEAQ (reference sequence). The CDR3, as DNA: TGTGCCAGCAGATCGGGACCACAAGAGACCCAGTACTTC. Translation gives CASRSGPQETQYF.

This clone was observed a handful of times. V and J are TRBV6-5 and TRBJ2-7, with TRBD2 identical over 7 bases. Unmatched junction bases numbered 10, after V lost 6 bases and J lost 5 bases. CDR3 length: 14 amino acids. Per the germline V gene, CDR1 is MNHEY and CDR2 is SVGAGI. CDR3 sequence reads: CASSPGRSGHEQYF. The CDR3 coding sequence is TGTGCCAGCAGCCCCGGGAGGAGTGGCCACGAGCAGTACTTC.

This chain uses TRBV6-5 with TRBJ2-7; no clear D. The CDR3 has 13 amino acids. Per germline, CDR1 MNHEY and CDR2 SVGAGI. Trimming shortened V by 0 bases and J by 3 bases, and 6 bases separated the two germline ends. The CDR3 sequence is CASSYSTGYEQYF. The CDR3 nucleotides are TGTGCCAGCAGTTACTCTACGGGCTACGAGCAGTACTTC.

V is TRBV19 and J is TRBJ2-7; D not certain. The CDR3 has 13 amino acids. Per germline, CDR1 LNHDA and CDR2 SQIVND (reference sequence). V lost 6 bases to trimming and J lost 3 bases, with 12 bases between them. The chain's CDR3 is CASSSDGLYEQYF. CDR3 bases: TGTGCCAGTAGCTCGGACGGTCTCTACGAGCAGTACTTC.

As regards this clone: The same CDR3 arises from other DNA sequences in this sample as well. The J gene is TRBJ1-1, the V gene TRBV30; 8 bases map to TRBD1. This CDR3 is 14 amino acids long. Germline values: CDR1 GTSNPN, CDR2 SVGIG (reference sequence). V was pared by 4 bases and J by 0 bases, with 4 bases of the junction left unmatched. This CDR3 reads CAWTAGGVNTEAFF. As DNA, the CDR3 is TGTGCCTGGACCGCAGGGGGCGTGAACACTGAAGCTTTCTTT.

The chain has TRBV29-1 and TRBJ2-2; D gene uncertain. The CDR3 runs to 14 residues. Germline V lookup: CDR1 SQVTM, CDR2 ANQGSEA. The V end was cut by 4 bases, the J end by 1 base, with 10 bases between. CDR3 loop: CSVGTEMNTGELFF. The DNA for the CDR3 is TGCAGCGTTGGGACGGAGATGAACACCGGGGAGCTGTTTTTT.

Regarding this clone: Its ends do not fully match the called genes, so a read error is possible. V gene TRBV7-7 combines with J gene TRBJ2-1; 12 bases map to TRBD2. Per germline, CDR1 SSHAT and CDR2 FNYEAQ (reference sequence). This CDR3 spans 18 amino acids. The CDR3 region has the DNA TGTGCTAGCAGCTCGGGACTAGCGGGCTACGCCGCTTACAATGAGCAGTTCTTC. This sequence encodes CASSSGLAGYAAYNEQFF. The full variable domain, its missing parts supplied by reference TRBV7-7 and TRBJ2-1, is GAGVSQSPRYKVTKRGQDVTLRCDPISSHATLYWYQQALGQGPEFLTYFNYEAQPDKSGLPSDRFSAERPEGSISTLTIQRTEQRDSAMYRCASSSGLAGYAAYNEQFFGPGTRLTVL.

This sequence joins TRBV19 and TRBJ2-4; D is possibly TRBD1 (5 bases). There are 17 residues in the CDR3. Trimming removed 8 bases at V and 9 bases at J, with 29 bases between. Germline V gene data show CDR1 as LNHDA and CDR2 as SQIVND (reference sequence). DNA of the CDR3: TGTGCCAGTCAGAACAGGTGGTCCCTTGATTCTGTTTCCATTCAGTACTTC. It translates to CASQNRWSLDSVSIQYF.

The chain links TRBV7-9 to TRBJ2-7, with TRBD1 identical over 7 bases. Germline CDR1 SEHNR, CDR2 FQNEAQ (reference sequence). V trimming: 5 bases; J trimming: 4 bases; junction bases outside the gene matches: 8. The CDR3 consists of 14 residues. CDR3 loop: CASSGTESGYEQYF. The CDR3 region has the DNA TGTGCCAGCAGCGGGACAGAATCTGGATACGAGCAGTACTTC.

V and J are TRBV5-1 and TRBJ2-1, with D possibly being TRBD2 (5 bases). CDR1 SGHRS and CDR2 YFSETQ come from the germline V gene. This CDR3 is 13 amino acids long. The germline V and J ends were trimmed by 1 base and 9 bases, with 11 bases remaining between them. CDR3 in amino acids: CASSLFPAVEQFF. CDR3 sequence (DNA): TGCGCCAGCAGCTTGTTTCCAGCGGTTGAGCAGTTCTTC.

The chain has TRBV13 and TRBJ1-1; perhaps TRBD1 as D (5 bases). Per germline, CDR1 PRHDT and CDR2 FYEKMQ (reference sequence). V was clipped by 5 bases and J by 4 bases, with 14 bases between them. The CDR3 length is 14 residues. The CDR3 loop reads CASSPPGGGTEAFF. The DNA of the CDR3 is TGTGCCAGCAGCCCTCCGGGGGGGGGCACTGAAGCTTTCTTT.

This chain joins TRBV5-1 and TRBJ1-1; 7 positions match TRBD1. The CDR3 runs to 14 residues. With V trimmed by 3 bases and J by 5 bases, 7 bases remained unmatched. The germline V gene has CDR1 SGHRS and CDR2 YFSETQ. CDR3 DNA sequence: TGCGCCAGCAGCTCGAATACAGGGGTAACTGAAGCTTTCTTT. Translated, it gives CASSSNTGVTEAFF.

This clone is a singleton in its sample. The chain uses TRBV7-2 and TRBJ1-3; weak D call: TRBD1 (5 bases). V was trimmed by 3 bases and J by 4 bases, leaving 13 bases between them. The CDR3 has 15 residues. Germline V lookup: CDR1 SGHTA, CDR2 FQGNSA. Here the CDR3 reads CASSFIRGTGNTIYF. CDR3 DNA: TGTGCCAGCAGCTTTATTCGGGGGACGGGAAACACCATATATTTT.

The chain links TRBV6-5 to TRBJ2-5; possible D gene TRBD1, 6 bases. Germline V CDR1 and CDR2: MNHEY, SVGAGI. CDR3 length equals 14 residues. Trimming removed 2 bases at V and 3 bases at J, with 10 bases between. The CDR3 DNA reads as TGTGCCAGCAGTTACAAACAGGGAGAAGAGACCCAGTACTTC. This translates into CASSYKQGEETQYF.

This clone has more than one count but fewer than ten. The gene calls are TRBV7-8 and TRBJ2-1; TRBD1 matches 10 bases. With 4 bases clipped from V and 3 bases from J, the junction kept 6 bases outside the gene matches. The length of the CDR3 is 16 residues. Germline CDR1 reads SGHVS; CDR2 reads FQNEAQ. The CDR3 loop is CASSSRRDRGYNEQFF. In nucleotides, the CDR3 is TGTGCCAGCAGCTCCCGAAGGGACAGGGGCTACAATGAGCAGTTCTTC. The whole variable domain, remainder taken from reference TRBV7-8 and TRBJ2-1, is GAGVSQSPRYKVAKRGQDVALRCDPISGHVSLFWYQQALGQGPEFLTYFQNEAQLDKSGLPSDRFFAERPEGSVSTLKIQRTQQEDSAVYLCASSSRRDRGYNEQFFGPGTRLTVL.

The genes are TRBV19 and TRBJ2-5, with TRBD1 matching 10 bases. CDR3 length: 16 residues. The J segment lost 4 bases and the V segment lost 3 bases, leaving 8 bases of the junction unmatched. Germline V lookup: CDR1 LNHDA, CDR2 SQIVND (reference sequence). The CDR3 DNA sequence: TGTGCCAGTAGTATCCGGACAGGGGGAGGGCCAGAGACCCAGTACTTC. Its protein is CASSIRTGGGPETQYF.

The CDR3 loop is CASSTPSDTQYF. CDR3 DNA: TGTGCCAGCAGTACACCCTCTGATACGCAGTATTTT. The chain has TRBV5-5 and TRBJ2-3; no firm D call. The germline V gene has CDR1 SGHKS and CDR2 YYEKEE (reference sequence). This CDR3 is built from 12 residues. The V gene lost 5 bases and the J gene lost 6 bases, with 10 bases spanning the gap.

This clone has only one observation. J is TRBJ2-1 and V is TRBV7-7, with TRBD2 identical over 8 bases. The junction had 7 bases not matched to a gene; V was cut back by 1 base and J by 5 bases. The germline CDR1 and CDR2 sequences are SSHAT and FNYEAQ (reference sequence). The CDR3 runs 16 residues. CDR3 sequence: CASSLVVAGPNNEQFF. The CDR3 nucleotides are TGTGCCAGCAGCTTAGTTGTAGCGGGACCCAACAATGAGCAGTTCTTC.

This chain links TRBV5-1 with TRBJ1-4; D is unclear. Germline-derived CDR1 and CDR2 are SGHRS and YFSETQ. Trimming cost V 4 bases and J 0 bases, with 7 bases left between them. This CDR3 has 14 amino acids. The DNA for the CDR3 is TGCGCCAGCAGCCTCCTCTCAACTAATGAAAAACTGTTTTTT. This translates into CASSLLSTNEKLFF. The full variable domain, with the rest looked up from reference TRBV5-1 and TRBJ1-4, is KAGVTQTPRYLIKTRGQQVTLSCSPISGHRSVSWYQQTPGQGLQFLFEYFSETQRNKGNFPGRFSGRQFSNSRSEMNVSTLELGDSALYLCASSLLSTNEKLFFGSGTQLSVL.

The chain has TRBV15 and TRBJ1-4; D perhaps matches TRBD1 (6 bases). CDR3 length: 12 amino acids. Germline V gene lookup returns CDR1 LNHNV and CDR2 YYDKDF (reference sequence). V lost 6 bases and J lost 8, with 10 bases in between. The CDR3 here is CATRRGAEKLFF. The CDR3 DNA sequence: TGTGCCACCAGGCGGGGGGCCGAAAAACTGTTTTTT.

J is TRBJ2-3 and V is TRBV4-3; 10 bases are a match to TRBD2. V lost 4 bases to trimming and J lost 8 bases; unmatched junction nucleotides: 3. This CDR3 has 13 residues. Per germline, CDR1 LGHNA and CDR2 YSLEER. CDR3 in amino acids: CASSPIAGGTQYF. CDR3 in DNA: TGCGCCAGCAGCCCAATAGCGGGGGGTACGCAGTATTTT.

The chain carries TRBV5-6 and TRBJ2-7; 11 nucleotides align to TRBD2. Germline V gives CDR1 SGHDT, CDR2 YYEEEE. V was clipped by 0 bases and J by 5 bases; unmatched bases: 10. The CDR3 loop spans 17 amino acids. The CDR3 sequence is CASSLGELRLAGNEQYF. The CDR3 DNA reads TGTGCCAGCAGCTTGGGGGAGCTAAGACTAGCGGGAAACGAGCAGTACTTC.

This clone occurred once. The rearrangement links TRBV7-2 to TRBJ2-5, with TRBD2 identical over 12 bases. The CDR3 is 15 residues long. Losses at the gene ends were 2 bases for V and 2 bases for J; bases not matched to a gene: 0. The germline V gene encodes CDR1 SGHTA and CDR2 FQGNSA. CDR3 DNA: TGTGCCAGCAGCTTACTAGCGGGAGGGCAAGAGACCCAGTACTTC. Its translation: CASSLLAGGQETQYF.

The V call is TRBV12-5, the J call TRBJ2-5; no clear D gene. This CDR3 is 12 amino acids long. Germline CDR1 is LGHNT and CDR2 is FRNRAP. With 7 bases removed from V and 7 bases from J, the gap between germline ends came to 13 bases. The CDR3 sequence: CASARWNGTQYF. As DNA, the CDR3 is TGTGCTAGTGCCCGTTGGAACGGGACCCAGTACTTC.

The CDR3 here is CASSLVNSGQETQYF. In nucleotides, the CDR3 is TGTGCCAGCAGCTTAGTTAATAGTGGGCAAGAGACCCAGTACTTC. The chain carries TRBV7-8 and TRBJ2-5; D remains ambiguous. Germline values: CDR1 SGHVS, CDR2 FQNEAQ. The CDR3 has 15 residues. Trimming left V 1 base short and J 2 bases short, with 11 bases between.

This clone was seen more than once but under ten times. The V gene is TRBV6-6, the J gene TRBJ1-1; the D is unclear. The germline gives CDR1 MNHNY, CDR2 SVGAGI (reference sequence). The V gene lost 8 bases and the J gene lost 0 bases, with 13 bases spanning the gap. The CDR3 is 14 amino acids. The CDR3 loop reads CASSPLGLNTEAFF. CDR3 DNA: TGTGCCAGCTCCCCTTTGGGATTGAACACTGAAGCTTTCTTT.

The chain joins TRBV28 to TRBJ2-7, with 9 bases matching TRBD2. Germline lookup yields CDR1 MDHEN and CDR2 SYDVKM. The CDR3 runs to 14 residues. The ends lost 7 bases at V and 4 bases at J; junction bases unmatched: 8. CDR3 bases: TGTGCCAGCATACCTAGCGGGAATCGGTACGAGCAGTACTTC. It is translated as CASIPSGNRYEQYF.